The following is a T cell receptor beta chain sequence with its context. What it binds is unknown. This sample stems from a study of response to subunit inactivated influenza vaccine. Looked up from germline, CDR1 is SGHRS and CDR2 is YFSETQ. CDR3 length: 13 residues. Trimming removed 1 base from V and 3 bases from J, with 8 bases in between. TCRdb reprocessed the RT-PCR reads via MiXCR and lists one record per CDR3 protein. The sample lists over 400,000 distinct CDR3 sequences, 10% to 11% occurring once. Points from the study as a whole: That few new T cells are recruited by each seasonal influenza vaccination was the authors' suggestion.

The material was PBMCs from blood, obtained more than 35 days after vaccination. The TCR sequence derives from a man over 45 who received an inactivated influenza vaccine. The chain is built from TRBV5-1 and TRBJ2-7; D is perhaps TRBD1 (6 bases). In DNA form, the CDR3 reads TGCGCCAGCAGCTTGACAGGGATCTACGAGCAGTACTTC. This sequence encodes CASSLTGIYEQYF.